A selection of T cell receptor beta chains follows, all from one sample in a study of identical twins. TCRdb used MiXCR to reprocess the 5' RACE reads, holding one entry per CDR3 protein. Of about 450,000 distinct CDR3 sequences listed, 15% to 20% are singletons. Sequencing was performed on naive T cells sorted from blood. The receptors were gathered from a man between 45 and 60 years old in good health. The CDR3 runs from the conserved cysteine through the conserved F or W. D genes are given only for firm matches. Some rows mark clone size as missing; the rest say once, few, many or name a class of expanded clone.

v_gene: TRBV11-3; d_gene: TRBD2; abundance: NA; j_gene: TRBJ2-1; CDR3nt: TGTGCCAGCAGCGCGACTAGCGGGAGTCTGGTTGAGCAGTTCTTC; CDR3aa: CASSATSGSLVEQFF
v_gene: TRBV10-3; d_gene: TRBD1; abundance: NA; j_gene: TRBJ1-5; CDR3nt: TGTGCCATCAGTAGGGGGGACAGTAGCAATCAGCCCCAGCATTTT; CDR3aa: CAISRGDSSNQPQHF
v_gene: TRBV28; d_gene: TRBD1; abundance: many; j_gene: TRBJ2-1; CDR3nt: TGTGCCAGCTCCACCGGGACAGCCACCTACAATGAGCAGTTCTTC; CDR3aa: CASSTGTATYNEQFF
v_gene: TRBV7-9; d_gene: TRBD1; abundance: NA; j_gene: TRBJ1-6; CDR3nt: TGTGCCAGCAGCCGACAGGGAACCTCTAATTCACCCCTCCACTTT; CDR3aa: CASSRQGTSNSPLHF
v_gene: TRBV7-8; d_gene: NA; abundance: NA; j_gene: TRBJ1-1; CDR3nt: TGTGCCAGCAGCTTAGCGTTATGGGGGTTGTACACTGAAGCTTTCTTT; CDR3aa: CASSLALWGLYTEAFF
v_gene: TRBV6-1; d_gene: TRBD1; abundance: few; j_gene: TRBJ1-5; CDR3nt: TGTGCCAGCACCCCCAGGGGGGGCGGCAATCAGCCCCAGCATTTT; CDR3aa: CASTPRGGGNQPQHF
v_gene: TRBV20-1; d_gene: TRBD2; abundance: NA; j_gene: TRBJ2-7; CDR3nt: TGCAGTGCTACAAGCGGGAGGGCCCTCTACGAGCAGTACTTC; CDR3aa: CSATSGRALYEQYF
v_gene: TRBV28; d_gene: NA; abundance: NA; j_gene: TRBJ2-4; CDR3nt: TGTGCCAGCAACCCCAGACTAGAGAACATTCAGTACTTC; CDR3aa: CASNPRLENIQYF
v_gene: TRBV12-3/TRBV12-4; d_gene: TRBD2; abundance: many; j_gene: TRBJ2-5; CDR3nt: TGTGCCAGCAGCTCTAGCGGGGGGGCCTTGGAGACCCAGTACTTC; CDR3aa: CASSSSGGALETQYF
v_gene: TRBV27; d_gene: TRBD2; abundance: NA; j_gene: TRBJ2-3; CDR3nt: TGTGCCAGCAGAAGCCTAGCGGGAAAGATTACGCAGTATTTT; CDR3aa: CASRSLAGKITQYF
v_gene: TRBV28; d_gene: NA; abundance: few; j_gene: TRBJ1-1; CDR3nt: TGTGCCAGCAGTTTAGCCGGGGAGGGAAACACTGAAGCTTTCTTT; CDR3aa: CASSLAGEGNTEAFF
v_gene: TRBV20-1; d_gene: TRBD1; abundance: many; j_gene: TRBJ1-5; CDR3nt: TGCAGTGGGGACAGGGGGCTCAATCAGCCCCAGCATTTT; CDR3aa: CSGDRGLNQPQHF
v_gene: TRBV12-3/TRBV12-4; d_gene: TRBD2; abundance: few; j_gene: TRBJ2-7; CDR3nt: TGTGCCAGCAGTTTTTCTGCGGGAGCTTCGTACGAGCAGTACTTC; CDR3aa: CASSFSAGASYEQYF
v_gene: TRBV7-2; d_gene: TRBD1; abundance: NA; j_gene: TRBJ1-4; CDR3nt: TGTGCCAGCAGCTTGCAGGGGGCGTGGGAAAAACTGTTTTTT; CDR3aa: CASSLQGAWEKLFF